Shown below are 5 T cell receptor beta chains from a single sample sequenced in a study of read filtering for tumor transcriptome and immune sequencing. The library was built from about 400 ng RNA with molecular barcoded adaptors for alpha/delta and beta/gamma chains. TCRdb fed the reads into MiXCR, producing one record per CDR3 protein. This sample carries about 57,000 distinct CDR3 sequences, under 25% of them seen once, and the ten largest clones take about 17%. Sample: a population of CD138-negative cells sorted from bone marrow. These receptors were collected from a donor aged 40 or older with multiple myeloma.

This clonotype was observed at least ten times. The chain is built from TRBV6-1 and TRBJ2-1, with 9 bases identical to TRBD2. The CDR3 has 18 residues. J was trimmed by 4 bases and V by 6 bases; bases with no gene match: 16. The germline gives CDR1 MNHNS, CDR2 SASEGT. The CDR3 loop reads CASSESGAGGTPYNEQFF. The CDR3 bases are TGTGCCAGCAGCGAAAGTGGAGCGGGAGGCACCCCTTACAATGAGCAGTTCTTC.

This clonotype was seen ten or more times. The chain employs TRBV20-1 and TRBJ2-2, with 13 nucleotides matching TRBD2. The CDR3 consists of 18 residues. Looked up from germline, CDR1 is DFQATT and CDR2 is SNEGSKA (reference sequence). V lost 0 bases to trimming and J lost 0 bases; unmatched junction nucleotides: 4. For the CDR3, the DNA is TGCAGTGCTAGAGATGGACTAGCGGGGGACGCGAACACCGGGGAGCTGTTTTTT. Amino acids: CSARDGLAGDANTGELFF.

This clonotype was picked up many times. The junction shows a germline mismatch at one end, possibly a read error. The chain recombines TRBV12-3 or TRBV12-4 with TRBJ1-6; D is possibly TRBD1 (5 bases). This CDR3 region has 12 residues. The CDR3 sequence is CASGYRSWETFF. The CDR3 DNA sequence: TGTGCCAGCGGTTACAGGTCATGGGAAACTTTCTTT.

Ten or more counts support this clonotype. The chain's CDR3 is CASSYSLAGGPGTGELFF. For the CDR3, the DNA is TGTGCCAGCAGTTACTCACTAGCGGGAGGGCCTGGCACCGGGGAGCTGTTTTTT. This chain joins TRBV6-2 or TRBV6-3 and TRBJ2-2; TRBD2 aligns across 13 bases. The V segment lost 0 bases and the J segment 4 bases; nucleotides outside the gene matches: 5. The germline CDR1 and CDR2 sequences are MNHEY and SVGEGT. The CDR3 runs to 18 residues.

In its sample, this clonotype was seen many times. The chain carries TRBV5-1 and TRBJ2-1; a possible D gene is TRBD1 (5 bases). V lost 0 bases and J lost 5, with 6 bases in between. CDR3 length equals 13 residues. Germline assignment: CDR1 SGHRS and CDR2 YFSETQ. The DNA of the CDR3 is TGCGCCAGCAGCTTGGGACAGCACAATGAGCAGTTCTTC. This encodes CASSLGQHNEQFF.